This T cell receptor (beta chain) was documented in a study of CD8+ T cells in alopecia areata. Study-wide points: When scalp samples are sequenced, resident alphabeta T cells of normal skin are also captured. Administration of tofacitinib significantly diminished scalp clonality and expanded CD8+ clones within the top 100. Baseline CD8+ expansion's link to response remains uncertain, as there was one nonresponder.

The CDR3 runs 13 residues. Between the trimmed V and J ends, which lost 0 bases and 8 bases, there was a span of 10 bases. CDR1 is GTSNPN, CDR2 SVGIG, per germline (reference sequence). Regarding treatment: oral pan-JAK inhibitor, 5-10 mg twice daily. Following extraction, RNA underwent reverse transcription to cDNA, which served as the sequencing template. Profiled with immunoSEQ multiplex PCR; TCRdb holds only in-frame clones, not every one. The table records about 200,000 clones, roughly 60% of them present only once. Notes on this clone: Its antigen is currently unknown.

The TCR was taken from a human donor with alopecia areata. The sequenced sample was CD4+ T cells sorted from blood, obtained at week 24, from a patient treated with tofacitinib. J is TRBJ2-2 and V is TRBV30, with a tentative D call TRBD2 (5 bases). CDR3 nucleotide sequence: TGTGCCTGGAGTGTAACCAAGCGGGGGGAGCTGTTTTTT. Amino acids: CAWSVTKRGELFF.